Following are 11 T cell receptor beta chains from one sample sequenced in a study of early stage breast cancer tumors. The assay was immunoSEQ multiplex PCR, and TCRdb's table has in-frame clones only and misses some. The repertoire includes about 31,000 clones, 70% to 75% of them detected once, and around 9.1% sits in the top ten. Sequenced: breast tumor tissue. The receptor set was obtained from a person in their thirties with breast cancer.

V and J are TRBV10-3 and TRBJ1-1, with 8 positions matching TRBD1. The CDR3 runs to 17 residues. The V gene end was trimmed by 4 bases and the J gene end by 4 bases; junction bases not matched to a gene: 14. CDR1 and CDR2 from the germline V gene are ENHRY and SYGVKD. The CDR3 region has the DNA TGTGCCATCAGTGTCCGACAGGGGAAAGATTACGGCACTGAAGCTTTCTTT. Amino acids: CAISVRQGKDYGTEAFF.

The V and J genes are TRBV7-8 and TRBJ1-2; 7 bases are a match to TRBD1. The germline gives CDR1 SGHVS, CDR2 FQNEAQ. V shed 2 bases and J 13 bases; nucleotides not matched to a gene: 10. The CDR3 has 13 amino acids. The CDR3 coding sequence is TGTGCCAGCAGCTTACGGGACAGAGTCTTGGGCACCTTC. Translated: CASSLRDRVLGTF.

V and J are TRBV7-8 and TRBJ2-1; 11 bases match TRBD2. Per the germline V gene, CDR1 is SGHVS and CDR2 is FQNEAQ. The CDR3 contains 16 residues. Trimming at V came to 1 base and at J to 6 bases, leaving 5 bases not matched to a gene. CDR3 amino acids: CASSLGSGRAVNEQFF. The CDR3 nucleotides are TGTGCCAGCAGCTTAGGTAGCGGGAGGGCCGTCAATGAGCAGTTCTTC.

This chain uses TRBV5-1 with TRBJ2-2; no reliable D call. The germline V gene encodes CDR1 SGHRS and CDR2 YFSETQ. CDR3 length: 15 amino acids. V lost 1 base and J lost 1, with 8 bases in between. The CDR3 loop reads CASSLSPKNTGELFF. Here the CDR3 DNA reads TGCGCCAGCAGCTTGTCTCCCAAGAACACCGGGGAGCTGTTTTTT.

The chain has TRBV5-1 and TRBJ2-1; D assignment may be TRBD1 or TRBD2 (6 bases each). Germline CDR1 reads SGHRS; CDR2 reads YFSETQ. The V and J ends lost 0 bases and 4 bases respectively, with 14 bases between them. The CDR3 has 16 residues. The CDR3 here is CASSLEPGAWYNEQFF. The CDR3 nucleotides are TGCGCCAGCAGCTTGGAACCGGGGGCGTGGTACAATGAGCAGTTCTTC.

The chain carries TRBV6-1 and TRBJ2-7, with TRBD2 matching 12 bases. The junction had 5 bases not matched to a gene; V was cut back by 3 bases and J by 5 bases. The CDR3 has 15 residues. Germline V gene data show CDR1 as MNHNS and CDR2 as SASEGT. CDR3 loop: CASSELAGGFHEQYF. The CDR3 DNA reads as TGTGCCAGCAGTGAGCTAGCGGGAGGGTTCCACGAGCAGTACTTC.

The chain is built from TRBV5-1 and TRBJ2-5; the match to TRBD1 covers 10 bases. V shed 4 bases, J shed 4 bases, and the junction held 1 base outside the gene matches. CDR3 length: 13 residues. Germline V lookup: CDR1 SGHRS, CDR2 YFSETQ. The CDR3 nucleotides read TGCGCCAGCAGCGGACAGGGGGGAGAGACCCAGTACTTC. It codes for CASSGQGGETQYF. Full variable domain (remainder filled in from reference TRBV5-1 and TRBJ2-5): KAGVTQTPRYLIKTRGQQVTLSCSPISGHRSVSWYQQTPGQGLQFLFEYFSETQRNKGNFPGRFSGRQFSNSRSEMNVSTLELGDSALYLCASSGQGGETQYFGPGTRLLVL.

The rearrangement links TRBV29-1 to TRBJ1-2, with a tentative D call TRBD1 (6 bases). With 7 bases removed from V and 8 bases from J, the gap between germline ends came to 20 bases. The CDR3 runs to 13 residues. Germline V lookup: CDR1 SQVTM, CDR2 ANQGSEA. The CDR3: CSADITGIGGYTF. The CDR3 DNA reads as TGCAGCGCTGACATAACAGGGATAGGGGGCTACACCTTC. The full variable domain, completed using reference TRBV29-1 and TRBJ1-2, is SAVISQKPSRDICQRGTSLTIQCQVDSQVTMMFWYRQQPGQSLTLIATANQGSEATYESGFVIDKFPISRPNLTFSTLTVSNMSPEDSSIYLCSADITGIGGYTFGSGTRLTVV.

Only one count was recorded for this clone. V gene TRBV5-4 combines with J gene TRBJ1-2; the D gene is possibly TRBD1 (5 bases). V was cut by 3 bases and J by 2 bases, with 11 bases left in between. The germline V gene encodes CDR1 SGHNT and CDR2 YYREEE (reference sequence). CDR3 size: 14 residues. The CDR3 DNA is TGTGCCAGCAGCTATGGGACCGCAAACTATGGCTACACCTTC. It translates to CASSYGTANYGYTF.

The CDR3 DNA is TGTGCCAGCAGCGTCACCGCAGGGGCGCGGGCGGAGACCCAGTACTTC. This translates into CASSVTAGARAETQYF. The gene calls are TRBV9 and TRBJ2-5; maybe TRBD1 (6 bases). V lost 2 bases to trimming and J lost 5 bases, with 19 bases between them. CDR1 is SGDLS and CDR2 is YYNGEE in the germline V gene. The CDR3 covers 16 residues.

The chain uses TRBV5-6 and TRBJ2-7, with D possibly being TRBD1 (5 bases). The CDR3 has 17 amino acids. The V gene's germline CDR1 is SGHDT and CDR2 YYEEEE. V was trimmed by 3 bases and J by 4 bases, leaving 23 bases between them. CDR3 sequence: CASSSPGLTGRGYEQYF. CDR3 coding DNA: TGTGCCAGCAGCTCACCAGGGCTCACCGGTCGTGGGTACGAGCAGTACTTC.